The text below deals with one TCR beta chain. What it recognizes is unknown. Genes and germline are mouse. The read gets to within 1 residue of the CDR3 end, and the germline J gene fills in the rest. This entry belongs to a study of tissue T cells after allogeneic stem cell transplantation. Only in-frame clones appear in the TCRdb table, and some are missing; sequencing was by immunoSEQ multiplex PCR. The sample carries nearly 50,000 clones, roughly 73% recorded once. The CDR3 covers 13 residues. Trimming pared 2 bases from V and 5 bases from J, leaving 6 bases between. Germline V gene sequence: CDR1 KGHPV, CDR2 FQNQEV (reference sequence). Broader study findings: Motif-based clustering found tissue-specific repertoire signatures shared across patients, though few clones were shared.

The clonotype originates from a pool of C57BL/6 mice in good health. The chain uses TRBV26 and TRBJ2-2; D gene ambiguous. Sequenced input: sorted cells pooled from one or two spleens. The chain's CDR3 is CASSLAGTGQLYF. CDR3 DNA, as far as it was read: TGTGCCAGCAGTCTGGCGGGGACCGGGCAGCTCTAC.